These 25 T cell receptor beta chains were all obtained from the same sample, sequenced in a study of cytomegalovirus exposure and HLA in healthy donors. PCR involved 60 Vbeta and 13 Jbeta primers. Some clones are missing from TCRdb's copy, which holds only in-frame ones; the method was immunoSEQ multiplex PCR. The sample carries 75,000 to 100,000 clones, about 74% recorded once. The sequenced sample was PBMCs. The source of these receptors is a male donor in good health and CMV-seronegative.

The chain employs TRBV2 and TRBJ2-5; 7 nucleotides match TRBD1. V was clipped by 3 bases and J by 5 bases; unmatched bases: 6. Germline CDR1 and CDR2: SNHLY and FYNNEI. The CDR3 extends over 14 amino acids. For the CDR3, the DNA is TGTGCCAGCAGTGACACAGGGGCTCGGGAGACCCAGTACTTC. Translated: CASSDTGARETQYF.

This chain links TRBV12-5 with TRBJ2-1; 13 bases align to TRBD2. Germline V lookup: CDR1 LGHNT, CDR2 FRNRAP. The CDR3 loop spans 16 amino acids. Losses at the gene ends were 1 base for V and 6 bases for J; bases not matched to a gene: 3. CDR3 protein: CASGLGTSGRGNEQFF. CDR3 nucleotides: TGTGCTAGTGGTTTGGGGACTAGCGGGAGAGGCAATGAGCAGTTCTTC.

In its sample, this clone was seen a few times. This chain uses TRBV6-1 with TRBJ1-1; D may be TRBD1 (5 bases). The length of the CDR3 is 13 residues. The V gene lost 6 bases and the J gene lost 8 bases, with 16 bases spanning the gap. Germline V gives CDR1 MNHNS, CDR2 SASEGT. CDR3 nucleotide sequence: TGTGCCAGCAGCCTTGGAGGGGCCAAGGAAGCTTTCTTT. Translating gives CASSLGGAKEAFF.

The chain recombines TRBV27 with TRBJ1-4, with 8 bases aligning to TRBD1. Unmatched junction bases numbered 13, after V lost 5 bases and J lost 5 bases. Per the germline V gene, CDR1 is MNHEY and CDR2 is SMNVEV (reference sequence). This CDR3 has 17 residues. The CDR3 spells CASSDKGSGDRNEKLFF. In DNA, the CDR3 is TGTGCCAGCAGTGACAAGGGGTCAGGGGACAGGAATGAAAAACTGTTTTTT.

The chain combines TRBV9 with TRBJ2-1, with 7 bases identical to TRBD1. The V gene's germline CDR1 is SGDLS and CDR2 YYNGEE. Losses at the gene ends were 3 bases for V and 7 bases for J; bases not matched to a gene: 7. CDR3 length equals 14 residues. For the CDR3, the DNA is TGTGCCAGCAGCGGACCGGGACAGAGTAATGAGCAGTTCTTC. This sequence encodes CASSGPGQSNEQFF.

V is TRBV4-1 and J is TRBJ1-2; the D is unclear. Per the germline V gene, CDR1 is MGHRA and CDR2 is YSYEKL. V lost 0 bases to trimming and J lost 7 bases, with 12 bases between them. The CDR3 extends over 14 amino acids. CDR3 region: CASSQDYEGGGYTF. In nucleotides, the CDR3 is TGCGCCAGCAGCCAAGATTACGAGGGCGGTGGCTACACCTTC.

The rearrangement joins TRBV27 to TRBJ1-2; 9 bases are shared with TRBD1. V lost 5 bases and J lost 5; bases outside the gene matches: 3. This CDR3 region has 13 residues. Germline CDR1 and CDR2: MNHEY and SMNVEV (reference sequence). Here the CDR3 DNA reads TGTGCCAGCAGTCCGGGACAGGGTTATGGCTACACCTTC. Translation gives CASSPGQGYGYTF.

The rearrangement links TRBV6-1 to TRBJ2-1, with 7 bases aligning to TRBD2. This CDR3 has 12 residues. The germline V gene has CDR1 MNHNS and CDR2 SASEGT. The junction had 9 bases not matched to a gene; V was cut back by 6 bases and J by 13 bases. In nucleotides, the CDR3 is TGTGCCAGCAGGGGTTTGATGGGACTACAGTTCTTC. Translating it yields CASRGLMGLQFF.

This chain links TRBV27 with TRBJ2-7, with D unclear. CDR1 and CDR2 (germline): MNHEY, SMNVEV (reference sequence). The CDR3 runs 18 residues. With 1 base removed from V and 0 bases from J, the gap between germline ends came to 19 bases. The CDR3 coding sequence is TGTGCCAGCAGTTTATACCCCCCCCAAACGGTAGTCTCCTACGAGCAGTACTTC. Protein product: CASSLYPPQTVVSYEQYF.

This clone was found a few times. The chain carries TRBV5-6 and TRBJ2-1, with TRBD2 identical over 14 bases. CDR1 is SGHDT and CDR2 is YYEEEE in the germline V gene. This CDR3 spans 17 amino acids. The V and J ends lost 4 bases and 2 bases, in that order; junction bases with no gene match: 5. The CDR3 DNA sequence: TGTGCCAGCAGCCAGGGACTAGCGGGAGCCGCCTACAATGAGCAGTTCTTC. Translation: CASSQGLAGAAYNEQFF.

V is TRBV5-1 and J is TRBJ2-5; the D gene is possibly TRBD1 (6 bases). V dropped 2 bases and J dropped 0 bases, with 11 bases sitting between them. Germline V CDR1 and CDR2: SGHRS, YFSETQ. The CDR3 is 15 residues long. DNA for the CDR3: TGCGCCAGCAGCTTCTCCGGACAGCACCAAGAGACCCAGTACTTC. Protein: CASSFSGQHQETQYF.

The chain joins TRBV28 to TRBJ1-2; TRBD1 is a possible D gene (6 bases). CDR3 length: 13 amino acids. V lost 7 bases and J 6 bases, leaving 15 bases between the germline ends. CDR1 is MDHEN and CDR2 is SYDVKM in the germline V gene. The CDR3 nucleotides read TGTGCCAGCACCCCCCCAGGACAGAATGGCTACACCTTC. Its translation: CASTPPGQNGYTF.

This clone was found a few times. V usage is TRBV4-2 and J usage is TRBJ1-2, with 7 bases that match TRBD1. CDR3 length: 16 residues. Germline CDR1 is LGHNA and CDR2 is YNFKEQ. V shed 3 bases, J shed 4 bases, and the junction held 11 bases outside the gene matches. The CDR3: CASSHSTGTESYGYTF. CDR3 nucleotides: TGTGCCAGCAGCCACTCCACCGGGACAGAGTCCTATGGCTACACCTTC.

The chain is built from TRBV27 and TRBJ1-1, with D unresolved. Per the germline V gene, CDR1 is MNHEY and CDR2 is SMNVEV (reference sequence). Between the trimmed V and J ends, which lost 5 bases and 2 bases, there was a span of 9 bases. CDR3 length: 13 residues. CDR3 sequence (DNA): TGTGCCAGCAGTGTTAGCTTAAACACTGAAGCTTTCTTT. This translates into CASSVSLNTEAFF.

This chain links TRBV5-4 with TRBJ2-7, with D perhaps matching TRBD1 (6 bases). CDR1 and CDR2 from the germline V gene are SGHNT and YYREEE (reference sequence). This CDR3 region has 12 residues. Trimming removed 0 bases at V and 6 bases at J, with 7 bases between. The CDR3 sequence is CASSLEGGEQYF. The CDR3 DNA is TGTGCCAGCAGCTTGGAAGGGGGCGAGCAGTACTTC.

The chain recombines TRBV6-5 with TRBJ2-1, with D possibly TRBD2 on 5 matching bases. V was clipped by 2 bases and J by 9 bases, with 8 bases between them. This CDR3 contains 12 residues. Germline V lookup: CDR1 MNHEY, CDR2 SVGAGI. CDR3 sequence reads: CASSYLAGEQFF. CDR3 nucleotides: TGTGCCAGCAGTTACCTCGCGGGTGAGCAGTTCTTC.

A few counts support this clone. The J gene is TRBJ1-1, the V gene TRBV7-8; D perhaps matches TRBD1 (5 bases). V dropped 4 bases and J dropped 12 bases, with 15 bases sitting between them. Germline loops: CDR1 SGHVS, CDR2 FQNEAQ. The CDR3 consists of 12 residues. The CDR3 DNA reads TGTGCCAGCAGCTCCCTGGGAGGGGTACCTTTCTTT. Translating gives CASSSLGGVPFF.

This chain links TRBV30 with TRBJ1-1, with 8 bases matching TRBD1. The germline CDR1 and CDR2 sequences are GTSNPN and SVGIG (reference sequence). Trimming at V came to 4 bases and at J to 11 bases, leaving 9 bases not matched to a gene. This CDR3 region has 12 residues. The CDR3 region has the DNA TGTGCCTGGACCACAGGGGGGGATGCGGCTTTCTTT. This codes for CAWTTGGDAAFF.

The rearrangement links TRBV4-1 to TRBJ1-2; 9 bases fit TRBD1. J was trimmed by 8 bases and V by 5 bases; bases with no gene match: 9. Germline CDR1 and CDR2: MGHRA and YSYEKL. The CDR3 has 14 residues. Here the CDR3 DNA reads TGCGCCAGCAGCAAGCCGGGACAGGGATACGGCTACACCTTC. Protein sequence: CASSKPGQGYGYTF.

The CDR3 loop reads CATTPGIRVDTQYF. In DNA, the CDR3 is TGTGCCACCACCCCCGGGATCCGGGTAGATACGCAGTATTTT. The V and J genes are TRBV19 and TRBJ2-3, with a tentative D call TRBD2 (5 bases). Germline CDR1 reads LNHDA; CDR2 reads SQIVND (reference sequence). This CDR3 has 14 amino acids. Trimming pared 10 bases from V and 5 bases from J, leaving 19 bases between.

In regard to this clone: Compared with germline, one end of the junction differs, possibly owing to a read error. The chain employs TRBV9 and TRBJ2-1, with 16 bases identical to TRBD2. The germline V gene has CDR1 SGDLS and CDR2 YYNGEE. This CDR3 spans 14 amino acids. The CDR3 sequence is CASSVGTSGRELFF. The CDR3 DNA sequence: TGTGCCAGCAGCGTGGGGACTAGCGGGAGGGAGCTGTTCTTC.

The chain recombines TRBV7-2 with TRBJ2-2, with D perhaps matching TRBD2 (5 bases). Per germline, CDR1 SGHTA and CDR2 FQGNSA. The ends were cut back, 5 bases at V and 7 bases at J, with 8 bases in the middle. This CDR3 contains 12 residues. The CDR3 DNA reads TGTGCCAGCAGCCCCCGGGGCGGGGAGCTGTTTTTT. The encoded protein is CASSPRGGELFF.

V usage is TRBV5-6 and J usage is TRBJ2-7; TRBD2 might be the D (6 bases). Per germline, CDR1 SGHDT and CDR2 YYEEEE. V lost 5 bases and J 1 base, leaving 13 bases between the germline ends. This CDR3 is 14 amino acids long. CDR3 in amino acids: CASRYRDLSYEQYF. In DNA form, the CDR3 reads TGTGCCAGCAGGTATCGGGACTTGTCCTACGAGCAGTACTTC.

This chain links TRBV18 with TRBJ1-5, with a weak D call TRBD1 (6 bases). The CDR3 is 13 amino acids. The V gene's germline CDR1 is KGHSH and CDR2 LQKENI. The ends were cut back, 1 base at V and 5 bases at J, with 6 bases in the middle. CDR3 sequence reads: CASSPQGDQPQHF. The CDR3 nucleotides read TGTGCCAGCTCACCACAGGGGGATCAGCCCCAGCATTTT.

The chain has TRBV29-1 and TRBJ1-1, with 9 bases lining up with TRBD1. The CDR3 covers 12 residues. Germline-derived CDR1 and CDR2 are SQVTM and ANQGSEA. The V segment lost 6 bases and the J segment 7 bases; nucleotides outside the gene matches: 6. The CDR3 nucleotides are TGCAGCGTCCACAGGGGGCGAAGTGAAGCTTTCTTT. Translated, it gives CSVHRGRSEAFF.